Listed below are T cell receptor beta chains from one sample, sequenced in a study of cytomegalovirus exposure and HLA in healthy donors. Some clones are missing from TCRdb's copy, which holds only in-frame ones; the method was immunoSEQ multiplex PCR. The sample table sets out about 64,000 clones. Sample: PBMCs. The origin of the receptors is a woman in her late teens or twenties in good health and CMV-seronegative. Each CDR3 is given with its conserved first and last residue. Fields, in order: J gene, D gene, V gene, CDR3 length, CDR3 DNA, CDR3 protein. D genes are given only for firm matches.

J: TRBJ2-7
D: NA
V: TRBV6-5
length: 13
DNA: TGTGCCAGCAGTCGAGGGGGATCCTACGAGCAGTACTTC
CDR3: CASSRGGSYEQYF

J: TRBJ2-1
D: TRBD2
V: TRBV5-1
length: 16
DNA: TGCGCCAGCAGCCTGCCCCCAGCGGGAGTTCTCAATGAGCAGTTCTTC
CDR3: CASSLPPAGVLNEQFF

J: TRBJ2-1
D: TRBD2
V: TRBV30
length: 14
DNA: TGTGCCTGGGGCCGCGGACTAGGCTACAATGAGCAGTTCTTC
CDR3: CAWGRGLGYNEQFF

J: TRBJ1-1
D: NA
V: TRBV30
length: 14
DNA: TGTGCCTGGAGCCGGGGGATGGGGGACACTGAAGCTTTCTTT
CDR3: CAWSRGMGDTEAFF

J: TRBJ2-3
D: NA
V: TRBV18
length: 14
DNA: TGTGCCAGCTCAGGGGGGGGCGAGGCTGGCAGGAAGAATTTT
CDR3: CASSGGGEAGRKNF

J: TRBJ1-2
D: NA
V: TRBV7-8
length: 15
DNA: TGTGCCAGCAGCCAGACTAGCCCAACAGGTGGAGGCTACACCTTC
CDR3: CASSQTSPTGGGYTF

J: TRBJ2-1
D: TRBD1
V: TRBV4-1
length: 17
DNA: TGCGCCAGCAGCCAAGCCCAAGGTGGACAGGGTAGGAATGAGCAGTTCTTC
CDR3: CASSQAQGGQGRNEQFF

J: TRBJ1-1
D: NA
V: TRBV19
length: 12
DNA: TGTGCCAGTAGTACAGGGGCAACTGAAGCTTTCTTT
CDR3: CASSTGATEAFF

J: TRBJ2-3
D: TRBD2
V: TRBV4-1
length: 18
DNA: TGCGCCAGCAGCCAAGGCCCCCTGACTAGCGGGGGGGCCGGTACGCAGTATTTT
CDR3: CASSQGPLTSGGAGTQYF

J: TRBJ1-1
D: TRBD1
V: TRBV6-5
length: 16
DNA: TGTGCCAGCAGTTCGAGGACAGGGGTATTGAACACTGAAGCTTTCTTT
CDR3: CASSSRTGVLNTEAFF

J: TRBJ2-2
D: NA
V: TRBV5-1
length: 15
DNA: TGCGCCAGCAGCTTGGCGCTGACCGGGTACGGGGAGCTGTTTTTT
CDR3: CASSLALTGYGELFF

J: TRBJ1-1
D: TRBD1
V: TRBV9
length: 16
DNA: TGTGCCAGCAGCGGAGACAGGGGGTTGGCGAACACTGAAGCTTTCTTT
CDR3: CASSGDRGLANTEAFF

J: TRBJ2-7
D: NA
V: TRBV7-2
length: 12
DNA: TGTGCCAGCAAAGCCGGGGTTTACGAGCAGTACTTC
CDR3: CASKAGVYEQYF

J: TRBJ2-1
D: TRBD2
V: TRBV9
length: 16
DNA: TGTGCCAGCAGCGTGAAGACTAGCGGGACCGACAATGAGCAGTTCTTC
CDR3: CASSVKTSGTDNEQFF

J: TRBJ2-1
D: NA
V: TRBV25-1
length: 15
DNA: TGTGCCAGCAGTGCCGGGTCGGGCTCCTACAATGAGCAGTTCTTC
CDR3: CASSAGSGSYNEQFF

J: TRBJ2-5
D: TRBD2
V: TRBV2
length: 14
DNA: TGTGCCAGCAGCCAGACTAGCCAACGAGAGACCCAGTACTTC
CDR3: CASSQTSQRETQYF

J: TRBJ2-1
D: TRBD2
V: TRBV6-5
length: 14
DNA: TGTGCCAGCACGGCGGGAGGGCCTGGGGATGAGCAGTTCTTC
CDR3: CASTAGGPGDEQFF

J: TRBJ1-1
D: NA
V: TRBV10-3
length: 15
DNA: TGTGCCATCAGTGAGGGCGCAGGGAAGAACACTGAAGCTTTCTTT
CDR3: CAISEGAGKNTEAFF

J: TRBJ2-5
D: NA
V: TRBV4-1
length: 11
DNA: TGCGCCAGCACGGGGGAAGAGACCCAGTACTTC
CDR3: CASTGEETQYF

J: TRBJ2-2
D: NA
V: TRBV4-1
length: 17
DNA: TGCGCCAGCAGCCAAGGATATGGGGGGTGGAACACCGGGGAGCTGTTTTTT
CDR3: CASSQGYGGWNTGELFF

J: TRBJ2-7
D: TRBD1
V: TRBV19
length: 12
DNA: TGTGCCACGGGGGACAGGGCAGGCGAGCAGTACTTC
CDR3: CATGDRAGEQYF

J: TRBJ1-1
D: NA
V: TRBV29-1
length: 11
DNA: TGCAGCGTCGTTGTGAACACTGAAGCTTTCTTT
CDR3: CSVVVNTEAFF

J: TRBJ1-2
D: NA
V: TRBV28
length: 12
DNA: TGTGCCAGCAGTTTGATGGGGAGCGGCTACACCTTC
CDR3: CASSLMGSGYTF

J: TRBJ1-1
D: NA
V: TRBV18
length: 15
DNA: TGTGCCAGCTCACGGGACTCGGACGAAGGGACTGAAGCTTTCTTT
CDR3: CASSRDSDEGTEAFF

J: TRBJ2-3
D: TRBD2
V: TRBV4-1
length: 16
DNA: TGCGCCAGCAGCCAAGCCGGGACTAGCTGGACAGATACGCAGTATTTT
CDR3: CASSQAGTSWTDTQYF

J: TRBJ1-5
D: NA
V: TRBV5-1
length: 14
DNA: TGCGCCAGCAGCTTGGGACAGGTGGGTCAGCCCCAGCATTTT
CDR3: CASSLGQVGQPQHF

J: TRBJ1-5
D: TRBD1
V: TRBV12-5
length: 16
DNA: TGTGCTAGTGGTTTGGTACTAAGGGGGCGCAATCAGCCCCAGCATTTT
CDR3: CASGLVLRGRNQPQHF

J: TRBJ1-1
D: TRBD1
V: TRBV4-2
length: 13
DNA: TGTGCCAGCAGCCAAGGACAGGGGACTGAAGCTTTCTTT
CDR3: CASSQGQGTEAFF

J: TRBJ1-2
D: TRBD1
V: TRBV6-5
length: 14
DNA: TGTGCCAGCAGTTACGTTCGGACAGGGGATGGCTACACCTTC
CDR3: CASSYVRTGDGYTF

J: TRBJ1-1
D: TRBD1
V: TRBV2
length: 14
DNA: TGTGCCAGCAGTCTAGGACAGGGGTACACTGAAGCTTTCTTT
CDR3: CASSLGQGYTEAFF

J: TRBJ2-7
D: TRBD1
V: TRBV19
length: 15
DNA: TGTGCCAGTAGGCCCTCCGGGACAGGTCCCTACGAGCAGTACTTC
CDR3: CASRPSGTGPYEQYF

J: TRBJ2-2
D: NA
V: TRBV4-1
length: 15
DNA: TGCGCCAGCAGCCTAGGGGGAGGGGGCACCGGGGAGCTGTTTTTT
CDR3: CASSLGGGGTGELFF

J: TRBJ2-1
D: TRBD1
V: TRBV7-3
length: 13
DNA: TGTGCCAGCAGCTTGGGACAGGGAAATGAGCAGTTCTTC
CDR3: CASSLGQGNEQFF

J: TRBJ1-1
D: NA
V: TRBV13
length: 14
DNA: TGTGCCAGCAGCTTAGGACAGGCTCAGGATGAAGCTTTCTTT
CDR3: CASSLGQAQDEAFF

J: TRBJ2-1
D: TRBD2
V: TRBV9
length: 15
DNA: TGTGCCAGCAGCGCGGAGCCTAGCGGGAATAATGAGCAGTTCTTC
CDR3: CASSAEPSGNNEQFF

J: TRBJ1-2
D: NA
V: TRBV30
length: 13
DNA: TGTGCCTGGAGTGTCCAAAACAGGGATGGCTACACCTTC
CDR3: CAWSVQNRDGYTF

J: TRBJ2-7
D: NA
V: TRBV9
length: 15
DNA: TGTGCCAGCAGCGTAGGCCAGGGGTTAGTCTACGAGCAGTACTTC
CDR3: CASSVGQGLVYEQYF

J: TRBJ1-5
D: NA
V: TRBV30
length: 13
DNA: TGTGCCTGGAGTGTACAGGGCAATCAGCCCCAGCATTTT
CDR3: CAWSVQGNQPQHF

J: TRBJ1-5
D: NA
V: TRBV6-5
length: 14
DNA: TGTGCCAGCAGTTCGCGGGGGGTCCCCCAGCCCCAGCATTTT
CDR3: CASSSRGVPQPQHF

J: TRBJ2-7
D: TRBD1
V: TRBV9
length: 16
DNA: TGTGCCAGCAGCGTAACCGGGACAGGGTTCTCCTACGAGCAGTACTTC
CDR3: CASSVTGTGFSYEQYF

J: TRBJ2-7
D: TRBD1
V: TRBV6-5
length: 14
DNA: TGTGCCAGCAGAGTAGGACAGGCAGCCTACGAGCAGTACTTC
CDR3: CASRVGQAAYEQYF

J: TRBJ2-5
D: NA
V: TRBV7-9
length: 13
DNA: TGTGCCAGCAGCGCCCGGGACCAAGAGACCCAGTACTTC
CDR3: CASSARDQETQYF

J: TRBJ1-2
D: TRBD1
V: TRBV9
length: 14
DNA: TGTGCCAGCAGCCTAAGTACAGGGGGGATTGGCTACACCTTC
CDR3: CASSLSTGGIGYTF

J: TRBJ1-5
D: TRBD1
V: TRBV11-2
length: 12
DNA: TGTGCCAGCAGCGCAACAGGGGTTGGCCAGCATTTT
CDR3: CASSATGVGQHF

J: TRBJ1-3
D: NA
V: TRBV30
length: 16
DNA: TGTGCCTGGAGGGCCTTGAGGGGGATCTCTGGAAACACCATATATTTT
CDR3: CAWRALRGISGNTIYF

J: TRBJ1-3
D: NA
V: TRBV5-1
length: 18
DNA: TGCGCCAGCAGCTCGAAGCCCACAGGGATCGGTACTGGAAACACCATATATTTT
CDR3: CASSSKPTGIGTGNTIYF

J: TRBJ1-5
D: TRBD1
V: TRBV30
length: 14
DNA: TGTGCCTGGGGGACAGGGGGCGGGAATCAGCCCCAGCATTTT
CDR3: CAWGTGGGNQPQHF

J: TRBJ1-1
D: NA
V: TRBV9
length: 15
DNA: TGTGCCAGCAGCACCTCCCAGGGTGCTTCGACTGAAGCTTTCTTT
CDR3: CASSTSQGASTEAFF

J: TRBJ1-1
D: TRBD1
V: TRBV10-1
length: 13
DNA: TGCGCCAGCACCGTAACAGGGGGCAGCGAAGCTTTCTTT
CDR3: CASTVTGGSEAFF

J: TRBJ2-7
D: TRBD1
V: TRBV11-1
length: 16
DNA: TGTGCCAGCAGCTTAGCCCCTAGGACAGGGGCCTACGAGCAGTACTTC
CDR3: CASSLAPRTGAYEQYF

J: TRBJ2-7
D: NA
V: TRBV5-1
length: 18
DNA: TGCGCCAGCAGCTTGACGACAGGGGACGCGGGAGGGCCGGACGAGCAGTACTTC
CDR3: CASSLTTGDAGGPDEQYF

J: TRBJ1-5
D: NA
V: TRBV27
length: 15
DNA: TGTGCCAGCAGTTTCTTGGGTGGAGGGAACCAGCCCCAGCATTTT
CDR3: CASSFLGGGNQPQHF

J: TRBJ2-7
D: TRBD1
V: TRBV29-1
length: 14
DNA: TGCAGCGTTGATGTAGGACAGGGAACCTACGAGCAGTACTTC
CDR3: CSVDVGQGTYEQYF

J: TRBJ2-7
D: TRBD2
V: TRBV9
length: 17
DNA: TGTGCCAGCAGCAGAGGGACTAGCGGACCGAACTCCTACGAGCAGTACTTC
CDR3: CASSRGTSGPNSYEQYF

J: TRBJ1-2
D: TRBD1
V: TRBV5-1
length: 18
DNA: TGCGCCAGCAGCTTACGACTTTTACCGGGACAGGGGGCGGGCGGCTACACCTTC
CDR3: CASSLRLLPGQGAGGYTF

J: TRBJ2-3
D: TRBD2
V: TRBV19
length: 14
DNA: TGTGCCAGTGGTGAGGGGACTAGCGCAGATACGCAGTATTTT
CDR3: CASGEGTSADTQYF

J: TRBJ1-2
D: TRBD1
V: TRBV5-1
length: 13
DNA: TGCGCCAGCAGCTTGGGACAGGGTGATGGCTACACCTTC
CDR3: CASSLGQGDGYTF

J: TRBJ1-1
D: NA
V: TRBV30
length: 13
DNA: TGTGCCTGGAGTGTATGGGGGGACACTGAAGCTTTCTTT
CDR3: CAWSVWGDTEAFF

J: TRBJ1-2
D: NA
V: TRBV7-9
length: 18
DNA: TGTGCCAGCAGCTTAGATCCTCACGGGTCAAGCTTCCCGTATGGCTACACCTTC
CDR3: CASSLDPHGSSFPYGYTF

J: TRBJ1-2
D: TRBD1
V: TRBV19
length: 14
DNA: TGTGCCAGTAGTACGGGGACAGGGATGGCTGGCTACACCTTC
CDR3: CASSTGTGMAGYTF